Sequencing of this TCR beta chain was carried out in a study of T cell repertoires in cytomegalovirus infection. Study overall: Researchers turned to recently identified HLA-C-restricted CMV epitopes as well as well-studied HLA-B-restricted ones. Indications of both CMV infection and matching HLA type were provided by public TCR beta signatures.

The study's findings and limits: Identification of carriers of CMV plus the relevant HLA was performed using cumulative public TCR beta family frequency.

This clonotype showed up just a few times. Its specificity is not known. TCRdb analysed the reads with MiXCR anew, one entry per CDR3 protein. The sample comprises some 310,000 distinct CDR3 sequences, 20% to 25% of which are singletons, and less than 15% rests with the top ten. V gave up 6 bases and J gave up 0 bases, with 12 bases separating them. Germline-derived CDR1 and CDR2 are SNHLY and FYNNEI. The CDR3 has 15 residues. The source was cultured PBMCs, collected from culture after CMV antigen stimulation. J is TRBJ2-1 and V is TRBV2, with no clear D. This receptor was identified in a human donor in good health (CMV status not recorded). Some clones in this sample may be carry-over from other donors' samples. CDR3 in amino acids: CASSLKRSSYNEQFF. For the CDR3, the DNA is TGTGCCAGCAGCCTGAAGCGAAGCTCCTACAATGAGCAGTTCTTC.